Presented here are 23 T cell receptor beta chains from one specimen sequenced in a study of shared T cell receptors in the human thymus (TCRdb year 2021). Libraries were made using the immunoSEQ multiplex PCR assay. The immuneACCESS repertoire file appears here via TCRdb, limited to in-frame rearrangements. These files lack a portion of the clones; in checked studies, under half of the deficit traces to unresolved V genes, and the cause of the others is not known. The sample table records about 500,000 clones; about four fifths of these occur just once. The ten top clones hold roughly 0.013% of the sample. The data also belong to a second study, concerning human thymus T cells.

The sample consisted of thymocytes. These receptors came from a boy under two years old with a congenital heart defect. Donor details come from another sample of the same person, matched by shared clones.

J is TRBJ1-5 and V is TRBV27; 9 bases map to TRBD1. The CDR3 has 15 residues. Unmatched junction bases numbered 6, after V lost 4 bases and J lost 5 bases. Per germline, CDR1 MNHEY and CDR2 SMNVEV (reference sequence). For the CDR3, the DNA is TGTGCCAGCAGTTACAGGGGGCGCGGGTATCAGCCCCAGCATTTT. It is translated as CASSYRGRGYQPQHF.

V and J are TRBV5-4 and TRBJ1-5; 9 bases line up with TRBD1. Trimming removed 3 bases from V and 1 base from J; junction bases left unmatched: 5. The germline CDR1 and CDR2 sequences are SGHNT and YYREEE (reference sequence). CDR3 length: 16 residues. The CDR3 region is CASSSTGGESNQPQHF. CDR3 coding DNA: TGTGCCAGCAGCTCGACAGGGGGGGAAAGCAATCAGCCCCAGCATTTT. Combining the CDR3 with reference TRBV5-4 and TRBJ1-5 gives the whole variable domain ETGVTQSPTHLIKTRGQQVTLRCSSQSGHNTVSWYQQALGQGPQFIFQYYREEENGRGNFPPRFSGLQFPNYSSELNVNALELDDSALYLCASSSTGGESNQPQHFGDGTRLSIL.

The chain couples TRBV19 to TRBJ2-7, with 14 bases fitting TRBD2. Germline V CDR1 and CDR2: LNHDA, SQIVND (reference sequence). After removal of 4 bases from V and 0 bases from J, the junction contained 14 bases not matched to a gene. This CDR3 region has 20 residues. CDR3 in amino acids: CASSTPPGLAGAPRSYEQYF. CDR3 sequence (DNA): TGTGCCAGTAGTACCCCTCCGGGACTAGCGGGAGCCCCTCGCTCCTACGAGCAGTACTTC. The variable domain in full, completed from reference TRBV19 and TRBJ2-7, reads DGGITQSPKYLFRKEGQNVTLSCEQNLNHDAMYWYRQDPGQGLRLIYYSQIVNDFQKGDIAEGYSVSREKKESFPLTVTSAQKNPTAFYLCASSTPPGLAGAPRSYEQYFGPGTRLTVT.

The chain joins TRBV28 to TRBJ1-4, with 8 bases matching TRBD1. The CDR3 spans 15 residues. V shed 2 bases and J 7 bases; nucleotides not matched to a gene: 6. Germline assignment: CDR1 MDHEN and CDR2 SYDVKM. For the CDR3, the DNA is TGTGCCAGCAGTTTAGGACAGGGAAATGGTGAAAAACTGTTTTTT. It is translated as CASSLGQGNGEKLFF.

The J gene is TRBJ1-1, the V gene TRBV4-2; D is unclear. CDR1 is LGHNA and CDR2 is YNFKEQ in the germline V gene. The CDR3 covers 13 residues. The V end was cut by 3 bases, the J end by 5 bases, with 10 bases between. DNA for the CDR3: TGTGCCAGCAGCCATGAAGGCGGAACTGAAGCTTTCTTT. It is translated as CASSHEGGTEAFF.

This chain joins TRBV19 and TRBJ2-3; 8 bases are a match to TRBD2. With 7 bases clipped from V and 10 bases from J, the junction kept 10 bases outside the gene matches. Germline V gene data show CDR1 as LNHDA and CDR2 as SQIVND (reference sequence). The CDR3 contains 13 residues. The CDR3 reads CASKGREGLPQYF. CDR3 bases: TGTGCCAGTAAGGGACGGGAGGGCCTCCCGCAGTATTTT.

The J gene is TRBJ1-4, the V gene TRBV5-1, with TRBD1 matching 8 bases. The CDR3 extends over 18 amino acids. From germline, CDR1 is SGHRS and CDR2 YFSETQ. V lost 4 bases to trimming and J lost 1 base; unmatched junction nucleotides: 12. In DNA form, the CDR3 reads TGCGCCAGCAGCCGAGCCCCAGGGGGCGCACAAACTAATGAAAAACTGTTTTTT. Translated, it gives CASSRAPGGAQTNEKLFF.

The rearrangement joins TRBV7-2 to TRBJ2-2; the D gene is possibly TRBD2 (6 bases). The germline gives CDR1 SGHTA, CDR2 FQGNSA. V lost 5 bases, J lost 6 bases, and 19 bases lay in between. This CDR3 spans 16 amino acids. DNA of the CDR3: TGTGCCAGCAGCCTCCGAGGGAGACTAGAAGCCGGGGAGCTGTTTTTT. Amino acids: CASSLRGRLEAGELFF.

This clone was detected only a few times. The chain uses TRBV6-6 and TRBJ1-4, with a tentative D call TRBD1 (6 bases). Germline lookup yields CDR1 MNHNY and CDR2 SVGAGI (reference sequence). Trimming took off 6 bases at V and 4 bases at J, with 12 bases between the two ends. The CDR3 is made up of 14 amino acids. As DNA, the CDR3 is TGTGCCAGCAGCCCCGACAGGCTTAATGAAAAACTGTTTTTT. It yields the protein CASSPDRLNEKLFF.

The CDR3 loop reads CASSLGDGIEGAVDTEAFF. The CDR3 DNA sequence: TGTGCCAGCAGCTTAGGGGATGGCATAGAGGGAGCGGTCGATACTGAAGCTTTCTTT. The chain couples TRBV7-2 to TRBJ1-1; D remains ambiguous. The V gene's germline CDR1 is SGHTA and CDR2 FQGNSA. There are 19 residues in the CDR3. The V gene lost 1 base and the J gene lost 5 bases, with 26 bases spanning the gap.

This rearrangement joins TRBV7-6 to TRBJ2-4; 9 bases align to TRBD1. The germline V gene encodes CDR1 SGHVS and CDR2 FNYEAQ. The CDR3 consists of 14 residues. Germline trimming cut 5 bases from V and 7 bases from J; bases unmatched to any gene: 6. The CDR3 loop is CASSLRQGDNIQYF. The CDR3 DNA reads TGTGCCAGCAGCCTCAGACAGGGGGACAACATTCAGTACTTC.

This clone showed up just a few times. The V and J genes are TRBV19 and TRBJ2-1; D may be TRBD1 or TRBD2 (9 bases each). Germline values: CDR1 LNHDA, CDR2 SQIVND (reference sequence). CDR3 length equals 19 residues. V lost 3 bases to trimming and J lost 4 bases, with 25 bases between them. The CDR3 nucleotides read TGTGCCAGTAGTATCCAACAGGGGGCAGCTAGCGGGATATACAATGAGCAGTTCTTC. Translated, it gives CASSIQQGAASGIYNEQFF.

The chain carries TRBV4-3 and TRBJ2-1, with D possibly TRBD1 on 6 matching bases. The CDR3 sequence is 17 residues long. Germline V gives CDR1 LGHNA, CDR2 YSLEER. The germline V and J ends were trimmed by 4 bases and 9 bases, with 25 bases remaining between them. The CDR3 here is CASSRPFSQGGLGEQFF. Written as DNA, the CDR3 is TGCGCCAGCAGCCGTCCCTTTTCACAGGGTGGGTTAGGTGAGCAGTTCTTC.

This sequence joins TRBV19 and TRBJ1-3; possible D gene TRBD1, 5 bases. The V end was cut by 3 bases, the J end by 0 bases, with 6 bases between. The CDR3 has 14 amino acids. Germline CDR1 and CDR2: LNHDA and SQIVND (reference sequence). DNA for the CDR3: TGTGCCAGTAGTATGGGGGGCTCTGGAAACACCATATATTTT. This gives the protein CASSMGGSGNTIYF.

Notes on this clone: Germline is not matched at one junction end, which may reflect a read error. The rearrangement joins TRBV28 to TRBJ2-2, with a possible D match to TRBD1 (5 bases). Germline V gives CDR1 MDHEN, CDR2 SYDVKM. This CDR3 spans 15 amino acids. The CDR3 is CASSSNRKNNGELFF. DNA for the CDR3: TGTGCCAGCAGTTCAAACAGGAAGAACAACGGGGAGCTGTTTTTT.

The rearrangement joins TRBV4-3 to TRBJ1-4; weak D call: TRBD1 (5 bases). Germline V gives CDR1 LGHNA, CDR2 YSLEER. V lost 0 bases, J lost 8 bases, and 13 bases lay in between. The CDR3 totals 15 residues. The CDR3 coding sequence is TGCGCCAGCAGCCAAGATTGGAGGGGAAGGGAAAAACTGTTTTTT. Its translation: CASSQDWRGREKLFF.

This rearrangement joins TRBV19 to TRBJ2-4; 8 bases fit TRBD1. The CDR3 totals 16 residues. V lost 1 base to trimming and J lost 4 bases; unmatched junction nucleotides: 6. Germline assignment: CDR1 LNHDA and CDR2 SQIVND (reference sequence). CDR3 amino acids: CASSIGTGYGKNIQYF. CDR3 DNA: TGTGCCAGTAGTATAGGGACAGGGTATGGAAAAAACATTCAGTACTTC. The entire variable domain, with the rest obtained from reference TRBV19 and TRBJ2-4, is as follows: DGGITQSPKYLFRKEGQNVTLSCEQNLNHDAMYWYRQDPGQGLRLIYYSQIVNDFQKGDIAEGYSVSREKKESFPLTVTSAQKNPTAFYLCASSIGTGYGKNIQYFGAGTRLSVL.

J is TRBJ2-5 and V is TRBV29-1; TRBD2 matches at 7 bases. The CDR3 is made up of 13 amino acids. CDR1 and CDR2 (germline): SQVTM, ANQGSEA. V lost 1 base, J lost 5 bases, and 4 bases stayed unmatched. This CDR3 is CSVEGLALETQYF. The CDR3 DNA follows: TGCAGCGTTGAAGGACTAGCCTTGGAGACCCAGTACTTC. Full variable domain (missing parts from reference TRBV29-1 and TRBJ2-5): SAVISQKPSRDICQRGTSLTIQCQVDSQVTMMFWYRQQPGQSLTLIATANQGSEATYESGFVIDKFPISRPNLTFSTLTVSNMSPEDSSIYLCSVEGLALETQYFGPGTRLLVL.

In its sample, this clone was seen once. This rearrangement joins TRBV7-8 to TRBJ2-2; 7 positions match TRBD2. This CDR3 spans 16 amino acids. V dropped 1 base and J dropped 7; count of bases not matched to a gene: 9. Germline CDR1 is SGHVS and CDR2 is FQNEAQ. The CDR3 protein is CASSLGLALKVGELFF. The DNA for the CDR3 is TGTGCCAGCAGCTTAGGACTAGCTCTCAAGGTCGGGGAGCTGTTTTTT.

The rearrangement joins TRBV30 to TRBJ2-3; no reliable D call. The length of the CDR3 is 14 residues. CDR1 is GTSNPN and CDR2 is SVGIG in the germline V gene (reference sequence). Trimming removed 0 bases from V and 4 bases from J, with 11 bases in between. CDR3 bases: TGTGCCTGGAGTGTAGAAATAGCCGCAGATACGCAGTATTTT. Protein: CAWSVEIAADTQYF.

This chain joins TRBV5-6 and TRBJ1-1; unclear D gene. The CDR3 sequence is 14 residues long. The germline V gene has CDR1 SGHDT and CDR2 YYEEEE. The germline V and J ends were trimmed by 1 base and 1 base, with 8 bases remaining between them. The chain's CDR3 is CASSLSFGNTEAFF. CDR3 DNA: TGTGCCAGCAGCTTGAGTTTCGGGAACACTGAAGCTTTCTTT.

V and J are TRBV11-2 and TRBJ2-7; D is perhaps TRBD2 (6 bases). Germline assignment: CDR1 SGHAT and CDR2 FQNNGV. The CDR3 runs to 15 residues. V was pared by 1 base and J by 2 bases, with 12 bases between. The CDR3 sequence: CASSLVGLAPYEQYF. The CDR3 DNA reads as TGTGCCAGCAGCTTAGTAGGTCTAGCGCCCTACGAGCAGTACTTC.

The chain is built from TRBV4-3 and TRBJ2-2; 11 bases fit TRBD2. Trimming cost V 3 bases and J 5 bases; bases outside gene matches: 11. Looked up from germline, CDR1 is LGHNA and CDR2 is YSLEER. This CDR3 has 18 amino acids. CDR3 nucleotides: TGCGCCAGCAGCCACGGAGGTAGCGGGAGGGCCGGGACCGGGGAGCTGTTTTTT. Residues: CASSHGGSGRAGTGELFF.